Listed below are T cell receptor beta chains from one sample, sequenced in a study of blood T cell repertoires in COVID-19. Profiling relied on immunoSEQ multiplex PCR, and the TCRdb table lists in-frame clones only, not all of them. The data contain 65,000 to 80,000 clones, roughly 87% of them singletons. Sequencing input: peripheral blood. The receptor source for this set is a man in his forties or fifties with acute or convalescent COVID-19. CDR3s include the opening cysteine and the closing phenylalanine or tryptophan. A D gene is named only where the DNA matches it firmly. Size values are once, few and many counts, or a class for expanded clones, and some rows have none.

abundance: .; d_gene: TRBD1; j_gene: TRBJ1-5; v_gene: TRBV7-2; CDR3nt: TGTGCCAGCAGTAGGACAGGGAGCAATCAGCCCCAGCATTTT; CDR3aa: CASSRTGSNQPQHF
abundance: .; d_gene: TRBD2; j_gene: TRBJ2-2; v_gene: TRBV5-1; CDR3nt: TGCGCCAGCAGCCTCGAGCTAGCGGGAGGGGGTGAGAACACCGGGGAGCTGTTTTTT; CDR3aa: CASSLELAGGGENTGELFF
abundance: .; d_gene: .; j_gene: TRBJ1-3; v_gene: TRBV3-1/TRBV3-2; CDR3nt: TGTGCCAGCAGCCAGCAGGGTGAGGGAAACACCATATATTTT; CDR3aa: CASSQQGEGNTIYF
abundance: .; d_gene: TRBD1; j_gene: TRBJ1-4; v_gene: TRBV5-4; CDR3nt: TGTGCCAGCAGCCCAGACAGGGTCATAACTAATGAAAAACTGTTTTTT; CDR3aa: CASSPDRVITNEKLFF
abundance: .; d_gene: .; j_gene: TRBJ1-2; v_gene: TRBV7-3; CDR3nt: TGTGCCAGCAGCTTAGAGGGGGAAAACATCTATGGCTACACCTTC; CDR3aa: CASSLEGENIYGYTF
abundance: .; d_gene: TRBD1; j_gene: TRBJ2-2; v_gene: TRBV2; CDR3nt: TGTGCCAGCATTCGTGACAGGGCCACCGGGGAGCTGTTTTTT; CDR3aa: CASIRDRATGELFF
abundance: .; d_gene: TRBD1; j_gene: TRBJ1-2; v_gene: TRBV28; CDR3nt: TGTGCCAGCAGTGGGACAGGGGGGCATAACTATGGCTACACCTTC; CDR3aa: CASSGTGGHNYGYTF
abundance: .; d_gene: TRBD2; j_gene: TRBJ2-3; v_gene: TRBV4-1; CDR3nt: TGCGCCAGCAGCCTAGCGGGGGTTAGCACAGATACGCAGTATTTT; CDR3aa: CASSLAGVSTDTQYF
abundance: .; d_gene: .; j_gene: TRBJ1-3; v_gene: TRBV4-1; CDR3nt: TGCGCCAGCAGCCAAGATCCGGGGTTATCTGGAAACACCATATATTTT; CDR3aa: CASSQDPGLSGNTIYF
abundance: .; d_gene: TRBD1; j_gene: TRBJ1-5; v_gene: TRBV9; CDR3nt: TGTGCCAGCAGCGAGGGGGACAGGGGGAATCAACAGCCCCAGCATTTT; CDR3aa: CASSEGDRGNQQPQHF
abundance: .; d_gene: TRBD1; j_gene: TRBJ2-7; v_gene: TRBV2; CDR3nt: TGTGCCAGCAGCTCAGGACAGGGGATCTCCTACGAGCAGTACTTC; CDR3aa: CASSSGQGISYEQYF
abundance: once; d_gene: TRBD1; j_gene: TRBJ1-6; v_gene: TRBV14; CDR3nt: TGTGCCAGCAGCCAAGTAAGGGGGCGATCACCCCTCCACTTT; CDR3aa: CASSQVRGRSPLHF
abundance: .; d_gene: TRBD2; j_gene: TRBJ2-3; v_gene: TRBV9; CDR3nt: TGTGCCAGCAGCCGGTGGCGGGAGAGTTCAGATACGCAGTATTTT; CDR3aa: CASSRWRESSDTQYF
abundance: once; d_gene: TRBD1; j_gene: TRBJ1-2; v_gene: TRBV15; CDR3nt: TGTGCCACCAGCAGTCGACAGGGCCGTGATGGCTACACCTTC; CDR3aa: CATSSRQGRDGYTF
abundance: few; d_gene: .; j_gene: TRBJ1-1; v_gene: TRBV10-1; CDR3nt: TGCGCCAGCAGTGAGTCCTCAAGCTTCTCCGCTGAAGCTTTCTTT; CDR3aa: CASSESSSFSAEAFF
abundance: once; d_gene: .; j_gene: TRBJ1-1; v_gene: TRBV19; CDR3nt: TGTGCCAGTAGTTTCCAAGGAGATACTGAAGCTTTCTTT; CDR3aa: CASSFQGDTEAFF
abundance: .; d_gene: .; j_gene: TRBJ2-5; v_gene: TRBV12-3/TRBV12-4; CDR3nt: TGTGCCAGCACCTCGGAGCGGGTGGGGACCCAGTACTTC; CDR3aa: CASTSERVGTQYF
abundance: .; d_gene: TRBD2; j_gene: TRBJ2-5; v_gene: TRBV7-3; CDR3nt: TGTGCCAGCAGCCCCGGGACTAGCGGGGGGTACCAAGAGACCCAGTACTTC; CDR3aa: CASSPGTSGGYQETQYF
abundance: .; d_gene: .; j_gene: TRBJ2-7; v_gene: TRBV12-3/TRBV12-4; CDR3nt: TGTGCCAGCAGTTTGGTTGACAGATACGAGCAGTACTTC; CDR3aa: CASSLVDRYEQYF
abundance: .; d_gene: TRBD1; j_gene: TRBJ1-2; v_gene: TRBV5-1; CDR3nt: TGCGCCAGCAGCTTGGCTGGACAGGGGTCTGGCTACACCTTC; CDR3aa: CASSLAGQGSGYTF
abundance: .; d_gene: .; j_gene: TRBJ2-7; v_gene: TRBV10-3; CDR3nt: TGTGCCATCAGTGAGTCGCGGCAGGGGTCCTACGAGCAGTACTTC; CDR3aa: CAISESRQGSYEQYF
abundance: .; d_gene: .; j_gene: TRBJ2-1; v_gene: TRBV2; CDR3nt: TGTGCCAGCAGTGAAGATGTAGGGAGCTCCTACAATGAGCAGTTCTTC; CDR3aa: CASSEDVGSSYNEQFF
abundance: .; d_gene: .; j_gene: TRBJ1-1; v_gene: TRBV19; CDR3nt: TGTGCCAGTAGGGGAACAGGGAGAGACACTGAAGCTTTCTTT; CDR3aa: CASRGTGRDTEAFF
abundance: .; d_gene: TRBD2; j_gene: TRBJ2-2; v_gene: TRBV5-1; CDR3nt: TGCGCCAGCAAAGATGTAGCGGGGGGGCCAACCGGGGAGCTGTTTTTT; CDR3aa: CASKDVAGGPTGELFF
abundance: .; d_gene: TRBD2; j_gene: TRBJ2-1; v_gene: TRBV6-1; CDR3nt: TGTGCCAGCAGTGACCTAGCGGGGGGGCCCAGTGAGCAGTTCTTC; CDR3aa: CASSDLAGGPSEQFF
abundance: .; d_gene: .; j_gene: TRBJ1-5; v_gene: TRBV18; CDR3nt: TGTGCCAGCTCGTCCGGGACAAATCAGCCCCAGCATTTT; CDR3aa: CASSSGTNQPQHF
abundance: .; d_gene: .; j_gene: TRBJ2-1; v_gene: TRBV6-5; CDR3nt: TGTGCCAGCAGACTACGTCCCGACAATGAGCAGTTCTTC; CDR3aa: CASRLRPDNEQFF
abundance: .; d_gene: .; j_gene: TRBJ2-1; v_gene: TRBV24-1; CDR3nt: TGTGCCACCAGAGGAGAGGGAGGTGAGCAGTTCTTC; CDR3aa: CATRGEGGEQFF
abundance: .; d_gene: .; j_gene: TRBJ2-7; v_gene: TRBV28; CDR3nt: TGTGCCAGCAGTCCTCGGGGGGAGCAGTACTTC; CDR3aa: CASSPRGEQYF
abundance: .; d_gene: .; j_gene: TRBJ2-1; v_gene: TRBV7-2; CDR3nt: TGTGCCAGCAGCTTAGACCTAAATGAGCAGTTCTTC; CDR3aa: CASSLDLNEQFF
abundance: .; d_gene: .; j_gene: TRBJ2-2; v_gene: TRBV28; CDR3nt: TGTGCCAGTAACCGAGAGAGGGTGGGCACCGGGGAGCTGTTTTTT; CDR3aa: CASNRERVGTGELFF
abundance: .; d_gene: TRBD1; j_gene: TRBJ2-7; v_gene: TRBV5-1; CDR3nt: TGCGCCAGCAGCTTGGGGGGACAGGGGGCTCGGGAGCAGTACTTC; CDR3aa: CASSLGGQGAREQYF
abundance: .; d_gene: .; j_gene: TRBJ1-2; v_gene: TRBV4-3; CDR3nt: TGCGCCAGCAGCCAAGAACCCCTCACAGGGAAAGGCTACACCTTC; CDR3aa: CASSQEPLTGKGYTF
abundance: .; d_gene: TRBD1; j_gene: TRBJ2-1; v_gene: TRBV7-9; CDR3nt: TGTGCCACTAATGACCGGGACAGGGGCCATGAGCAGTTCTTC; CDR3aa: CATNDRDRGHEQFF
abundance: .; d_gene: TRBD1; j_gene: TRBJ2-5; v_gene: TRBV7-7; CDR3nt: TGTGCCAGCAGCATACAGGGGGCGCGAGAAGAGACCCAGTACTTC; CDR3aa: CASSIQGAREETQYF
abundance: once; d_gene: .; j_gene: TRBJ1-5; v_gene: TRBV5-6; CDR3nt: TGTGCCAGCAGCTTGGTAGGGCTGGGAGGCAATCAGCCCCAGCATTTT; CDR3aa: CASSLVGLGGNQPQHF
abundance: .; d_gene: .; j_gene: TRBJ2-3; v_gene: TRBV4-1; CDR3nt: TGCGCCAGCAGCCAAGATGGAGGGGTTCTCCCCCAGTATTTT; CDR3aa: CASSQDGGVLPQYF
abundance: .; d_gene: .; j_gene: TRBJ1-1; v_gene: TRBV7-2; CDR3nt: TGTGCCAGCAGCTTAGACTACAGGGCTAGGAACACTGAAGCTTTCTTT; CDR3aa: CASSLDYRARNTEAFF
abundance: .; d_gene: .; j_gene: TRBJ1-1; v_gene: TRBV12-3/TRBV12-4; CDR3nt: TGTGCCAGCAGTTTTGGCGGAAACACTGAAGCTTTCTTT; CDR3aa: CASSFGGNTEAFF
abundance: .; d_gene: .; j_gene: TRBJ1-2; v_gene: TRBV6-1; CDR3nt: TGTGCCAGCAGTGAATCTGTAGGGGAAAATGGCTACACCTTC; CDR3aa: CASSESVGENGYTF
abundance: .; d_gene: TRBD1; j_gene: TRBJ1-2; v_gene: TRBV5-1; CDR3nt: TGCGCCAGCAGCGCCGGGACAGGGAACTATGGCTACACCTTC; CDR3aa: CASSAGTGNYGYTF
abundance: .; d_gene: .; j_gene: TRBJ2-1; v_gene: TRBV28; CDR3nt: TGTGCCAGCATCCCCATTCGGGGTGCTTTCTCCTACAATGAGCAGTTCTTC; CDR3aa: CASIPIRGAFSYNEQFF
abundance: .; d_gene: TRBD1; j_gene: TRBJ2-7; v_gene: TRBV11-2; CDR3nt: TGTGCCAGCAGCTATACGAGGACAGGGAGTTACGAGCAGTACTTC; CDR3aa: CASSYTRTGSYEQYF
abundance: .; d_gene: TRBD1; j_gene: TRBJ2-3; v_gene: TRBV5-1; CDR3nt: TGCGCCAGCGGACCGACAGGGGGTGTCACAGATACGCAGTATTTT; CDR3aa: CASGPTGGVTDTQYF
abundance: once; d_gene: .; j_gene: TRBJ2-3; v_gene: TRBV5-1; CDR3nt: TGCGCCAGCAGCTCCGTCGGCGGGATATCAGATACGCAGTATTTT; CDR3aa: CASSSVGGISDTQYF
abundance: .; d_gene: .; j_gene: TRBJ1-2; v_gene: TRBV5-1; CDR3nt: TGCGCCAGCAGCTTGGGGACAGAGCCGTGGAATGGCTACACCTTC; CDR3aa: CASSLGTEPWNGYTF
abundance: .; d_gene: .; j_gene: TRBJ2-7; v_gene: TRBV5-3; CDR3nt: TGTGCCCGCAGGGGGGATGGGCAGTACTTC; CDR3aa: CARRGDGQYF
abundance: .; d_gene: TRBD2; j_gene: TRBJ2-7; v_gene: TRBV6-2/TRBV6-3; CDR3nt: TGTGCCAGCAGTTACCCCGCGGCGGGAGTCGACCACGAGCAGTACTTC; CDR3aa: CASSYPAAGVDHEQYF
abundance: .; d_gene: .; j_gene: TRBJ2-5; v_gene: TRBV19; CDR3nt: TGTGCCAGTAGTACGGAGACCCAGTACTTC; CDR3aa: CASSTETQYF
abundance: .; d_gene: .; j_gene: TRBJ1-4; v_gene: TRBV2; CDR3nt: TGTGCCAGCAACCGAATCACGACAGGCGAAAAACTGTTTTTT; CDR3aa: CASNRITTGEKLFF
abundance: .; d_gene: .; j_gene: TRBJ1-1; v_gene: TRBV29-1; CDR3nt: TGCAGCGTTTGTGTCAGGGAGGGCACTGAAGCTTTCTTT; CDR3aa: CSVCVREGTEAFF
abundance: .; d_gene: TRBD1; j_gene: TRBJ1-5; v_gene: TRBV5-6; CDR3nt: TGTGCCAGCAGCCGGTCGGACAGGGGAAGCAATCAGCCCCAGCATTTT; CDR3aa: CASSRSDRGSNQPQHF
abundance: few; d_gene: TRBD2; j_gene: TRBJ2-1; v_gene: TRBV5-1; CDR3nt: TGCGCCAGCAGCTTTCAACTACTAGCGGAAGATGTCTCGAGCTCCTACAATGAGCAGTTCTTC; CDR3aa: CASSFQLLAEDVSSSYNEQFF
abundance: .; d_gene: TRBD1; j_gene: TRBJ1-6; v_gene: TRBV27; CDR3nt: TGTGCCAGCAGTCAGGGACAGGGGAATTCACCCCTCCACTTT; CDR3aa: CASSQGQGNSPLHF
abundance: .; d_gene: TRBD1; j_gene: TRBJ1-2; v_gene: TRBV18; CDR3nt: TGTGCCAGCTCAGGACCGGGACAGGGTGATGGCTACACCTTC; CDR3aa: CASSGPGQGDGYTF